The 13 T cell receptor beta chains given below trace back to one sample, sequenced in a study of shared clonotypes between healthy human individuals. The assay was immunoSEQ multiplex PCR, and TCRdb's table has in-frame clones only and misses some. The sample holds about 1.5 million clones, roughly 98% seen once. What was sequenced was naive CD4+ T cells sorted from blood. Specified subset: CD45RA+ positively selected. Source of these receptors: a man between 25 and 39 years old in good health.

This rearrangement joins TRBV19 to TRBJ1-1; no definite D call. The germline gives CDR1 LNHDA, CDR2 SQIVND (reference sequence). The V gene lost 5 bases and the J gene lost 0 bases, with 7 bases spanning the gap. The CDR3 has 13 residues. The CDR3 here is CASSHGVNTEAFF. In DNA, the CDR3 is TGTGCCAGTAGTCACGGGGTGAACACTGAAGCTTTCTTT.

This rearrangement joins TRBV10-3 to TRBJ2-5, with 7 bases that match TRBD2. The V and J ends lost 3 bases and 5 bases, in that order; junction bases with no gene match: 15. CDR3 size: 17 residues. Germline V lookup: CDR1 ENHRY, CDR2 SYGVKD. CDR3 residues: CAISEATSVLGRETQYF. In nucleotides, the CDR3 is TGTGCCATCAGTGAAGCAACTAGCGTCCTCGGCCGGGAGACCCAGTACTTC.

The rearrangement joins TRBV4-1 to TRBJ1-1; TRBD1 might be the D (5 bases). Germline V gives CDR1 MGHRA, CDR2 YSYEKL. V lost 3 bases to trimming and J lost 0 bases, with 8 bases between them. The CDR3 consists of 14 residues. In DNA form, the CDR3 reads TGCGCCAGCAGCCAGGGACGGATGAACACTGAAGCTTTCTTT. Encoded protein: CASSQGRMNTEAFF.

The chain joins TRBV4-2 to TRBJ2-1; tentative D call: TRBD2 (5 bases). With 3 bases removed from V and 0 bases from J, the gap between germline ends came to 12 bases. The CDR3 has 16 amino acids. Germline V gene lookup returns CDR1 LGHNA and CDR2 YNFKEQ. The CDR3, as DNA: TGTGCCAGCAGCCACCAGCTCCGGGGCTCCTACAATGAGCAGTTCTTC. Translation gives CASSHQLRGSYNEQFF.

The chain has TRBV5-6 and TRBJ1-5; the D gene is possibly TRBD1 (6 bases). The V end was cut by 2 bases, the J end by 6 bases, with 12 bases between. The CDR3 spans 14 residues. Germline CDR1 is SGHDT and CDR2 is YYEEEE. CDR3 residues: CASSLAGASQPQHF. The CDR3 DNA reads as TGTGCCAGCAGCTTAGCGGGGGCGAGTCAGCCCCAGCATTTT.

J is TRBJ2-2 and V is TRBV6-5, with TRBD2 matching over 7 bases. This CDR3 is 15 amino acids long. CDR1 is MNHEY and CDR2 is SVGAGI in the germline V gene. Unmatched junction bases numbered 6, after V lost 6 bases and J lost 2 bases. The CDR3 coding sequence is TGTGCCAGCAGCAGACTAGCTGCTAACACCGGGGAGCTGTTTTTT. Amino acids: CASSRLAANTGELFF.

The V and J genes are TRBV5-1 and TRBJ1-2, with D possibly being TRBD1 (5 bases). Trimming pared 2 bases from V and 8 bases from J, leaving 16 bases between. Germline CDR1 and CDR2: SGHRS and YFSETQ. This CDR3 contains 14 residues. The CDR3 DNA is TGCGCCAGCAGCTTAATTCCCGGGACGAGGGGCTACACCTTC. Residues: CASSLIPGTRGYTF.

This chain connects TRBV18 to TRBJ2-2; TRBD2 matches at 13 bases. In germline, CDR1 is KGHSH, CDR2 LQKENI. Trimming took 2 bases from V and 0 from J; bases not matched to a gene: 6. The CDR3 is 19 amino acids. CDR3 DNA: TGTGCCAGCTCACCAACCCCGGGACTAGCGGGATCGAACACCGGGGAGCTGTTTTTT. Amino acid sequence: CASSPTPGLAGSNTGELFF.

This chain links TRBV5-1 with TRBJ2-1; 8 positions match TRBD2. Germline lookup yields CDR1 SGHRS and CDR2 YFSETQ. The CDR3 is 14 amino acids. V gave up 0 bases and J gave up 6 bases; unmatched junction bases: 2. CDR3 bases: TGCGCCAGCAGCTTGGGGGGGACTAGCAATGAGCAGTTCTTC. Residues: CASSLGGTSNEQFF.

V is TRBV7-3 and J is TRBJ2-1; 7 nucleotides align to TRBD2. The CDR3 covers 13 residues. CDR1 and CDR2 from the germline V gene are SGHTA and FQGTGA. Losses at the gene ends were 3 bases for V and 10 bases for J; bases not matched to a gene: 6. The CDR3 protein is CASSFTWGGEQFF. In nucleotides, the CDR3 is TGTGCCAGCAGCTTCACTTGGGGAGGGGAGCAGTTCTTC.

The rearrangement links TRBV2 to TRBJ1-2, with D possibly TRBD1 on 6 matching bases. This CDR3 comprises 17 residues. CDR1 SNHLY and CDR2 FYNNEI come from the germline V gene. Trimming took off 7 bases at V and 3 bases at J, with 24 bases between the two ends. The DNA of the CDR3 is TGTGCCAGCACCGAAGGTCCCGGGGGGCGCGTCGACTATGGCTACACCTTC. It specifies CASTEGPGGRVDYGYTF.

The J gene is TRBJ2-7, the V gene TRBV5-1; D is uncertain. The CDR3 is 14 amino acids. With 4 bases removed from V and 2 bases from J, the gap between germline ends came to 13 bases. CDR1 is SGHRS and CDR2 is YFSETQ in the germline V gene. This CDR3 is CASSISVTTYEQYF. The CDR3, as DNA: TGCGCCAGCAGCATATCCGTGACGACCTACGAGCAGTACTTC. Variable domain in full (rest from reference TRBV5-1 and TRBJ2-7): KAGVTQTPRYLIKTRGQQVTLSCSPISGHRSVSWYQQTPGQGLQFLFEYFSETQRNKGNFPGRFSGRQFSNSRSEMNVSTLELGDSALYLCASSISVTTYEQYFGPGTRLTVT.

The chain employs TRBV28 and TRBJ1-1, with D maybe TRBD1 (5 bases). V was shortened by 2 bases and J by 10 bases, with 17 bases between the two germline ends. This CDR3 spans 14 amino acids. The germline CDR1 and CDR2 sequences are MDHEN and SYDVKM. CDR3 protein: CASSLHIGTQGAFF. The DNA for the CDR3 is TGTGCCAGCAGTTTACATATCGGGACCCAAGGAGCTTTCTTT.